This T cell receptor (beta chain) was captured by sequencing in a study of T cell changes during pregnancy in multiple sclerosis (dated by TCRdb to between 2018 and 2021). Notes on the research overall: The study looked at changes in the T cell repertoire across pregnancy in women with multiple sclerosis.

The method behind the library was the immunoSEQ multiplex PCR assay. Drawn from immuneACCESS, this table holds only the in-frame rearrangements with V and J called that TCRdb kept. Clones are partly lost; checked studies trace under half to an unresolved V gene and leave the rest unexplained. The sample contains tens of thousands of clones, around 93% of them found a single time. Of the sample, 1.8% falls within the top ten clones. For this clone: Its target antigen remains unknown. Base-call qualities are not available, and no considerably larger clone is one nucleotide away.

The sample here was peripheral blood, taken after pregnancy. This sequence originates from a female donor with multiple sclerosis, enrolled in a pregnancy study.

The DNA sequence follows: TGTGCCAGCAGTTTACCGGGAGGTTTAAATGAGCAGTTCTTC. The encoded protein is CASSLPGGLNEQFF. Recombination connected TRBV27 to TRBJ2-1, with 7 bases matching TRBD2. At the junction V is shortened by 2 bases and J by 7 bases; bases outside the gene matches: 5. In the germline V gene (reference sequence), CDR1 corresponds to MNHEY and CDR2 to SMNVEV. Taken from cysteine to phenylalanine, the CDR3 has 14 residues. CDR3 DNA is the only sequence kept; it has 42 bases, read in frame from the first base.